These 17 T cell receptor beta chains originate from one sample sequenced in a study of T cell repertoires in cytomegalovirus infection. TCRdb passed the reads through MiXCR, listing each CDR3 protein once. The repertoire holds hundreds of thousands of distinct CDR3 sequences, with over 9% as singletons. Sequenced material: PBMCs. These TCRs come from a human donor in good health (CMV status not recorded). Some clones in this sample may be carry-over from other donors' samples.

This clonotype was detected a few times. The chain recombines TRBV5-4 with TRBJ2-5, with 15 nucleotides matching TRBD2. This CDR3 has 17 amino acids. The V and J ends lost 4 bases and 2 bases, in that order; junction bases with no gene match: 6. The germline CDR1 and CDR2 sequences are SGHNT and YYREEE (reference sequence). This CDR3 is CASSGLAGGTRQETQYF. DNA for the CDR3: TGTGCCAGCAGCGGACTAGCGGGGGGGACGAGGCAAGAGACCCAGTACTTC.

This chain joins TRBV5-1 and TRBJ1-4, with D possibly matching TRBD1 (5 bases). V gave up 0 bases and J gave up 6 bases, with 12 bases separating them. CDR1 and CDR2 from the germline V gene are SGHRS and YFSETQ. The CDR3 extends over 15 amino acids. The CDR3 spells CASSLVGDYYEKLFF. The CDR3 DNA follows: TGCGCCAGCAGCTTGGTAGGGGACTACTATGAAAAACTGTTTTTT.

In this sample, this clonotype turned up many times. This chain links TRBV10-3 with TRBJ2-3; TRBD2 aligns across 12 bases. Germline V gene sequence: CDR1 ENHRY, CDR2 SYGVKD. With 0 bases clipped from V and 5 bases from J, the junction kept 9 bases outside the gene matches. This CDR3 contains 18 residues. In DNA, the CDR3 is TGTGCCATCAGTGAGTCTAAAGGACTAGCGGGAAGGGGAGATACGCAGTATTTT. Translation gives CAISESKGLAGRGDTQYF.

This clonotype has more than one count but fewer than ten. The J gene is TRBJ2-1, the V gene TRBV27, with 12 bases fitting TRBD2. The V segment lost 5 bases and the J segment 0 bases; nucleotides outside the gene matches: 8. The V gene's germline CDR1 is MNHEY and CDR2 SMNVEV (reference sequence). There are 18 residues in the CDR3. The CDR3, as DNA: TGTGCCAGCAGTCTTCGGACTAGCGGGGTAAGCTCCTACAATGAGCAGTTCTTC. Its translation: CASSLRTSGVSSYNEQFF.

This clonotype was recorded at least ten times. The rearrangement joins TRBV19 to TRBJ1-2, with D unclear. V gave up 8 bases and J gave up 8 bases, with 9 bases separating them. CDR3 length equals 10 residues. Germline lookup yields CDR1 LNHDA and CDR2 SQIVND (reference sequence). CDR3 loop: CASLSEGYTF. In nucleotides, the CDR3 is TGTGCCAGTTTGAGTGAGGGCTACACCTTC. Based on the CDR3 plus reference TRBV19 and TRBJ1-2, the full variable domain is DGGITQSPKYLFRKEGQNVTLSCEQNLNHDAMYWYRQDPGQGLRLIYYSQIVNDFQKGDIAEGYSVSREKKESFPLTVTSAQKNPTAFYLCASLSEGYTFGSGTRLTVV.

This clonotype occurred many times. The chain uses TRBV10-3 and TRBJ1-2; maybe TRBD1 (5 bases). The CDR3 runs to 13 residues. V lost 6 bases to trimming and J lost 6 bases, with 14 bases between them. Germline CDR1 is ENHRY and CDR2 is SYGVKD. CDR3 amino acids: CAIRISSGNGYTF. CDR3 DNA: TGTGCCATCAGGATATCATCAGGGAATGGCTACACCTTC.

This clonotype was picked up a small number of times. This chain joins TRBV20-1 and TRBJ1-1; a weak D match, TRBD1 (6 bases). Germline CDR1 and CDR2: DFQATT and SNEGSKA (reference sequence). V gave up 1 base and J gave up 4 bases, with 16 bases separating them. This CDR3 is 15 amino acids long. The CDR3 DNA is TGCAGTGCTAGAGGGGAACAGGGAGGGTTCACTGAAGCTTTCTTT. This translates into CSARGEQGGFTEAFF.

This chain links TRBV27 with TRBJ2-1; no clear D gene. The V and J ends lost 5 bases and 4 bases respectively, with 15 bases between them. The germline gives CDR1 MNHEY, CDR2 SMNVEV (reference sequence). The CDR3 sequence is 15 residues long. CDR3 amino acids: CASSDRDLGYNEQFF. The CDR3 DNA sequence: TGTGCCAGCAGTGATAGAGACCTAGGATACAATGAGCAGTTCTTC.

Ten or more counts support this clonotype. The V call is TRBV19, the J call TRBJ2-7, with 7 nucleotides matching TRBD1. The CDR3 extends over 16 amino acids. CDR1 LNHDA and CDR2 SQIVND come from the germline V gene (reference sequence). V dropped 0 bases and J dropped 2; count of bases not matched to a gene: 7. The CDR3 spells CASSIDRGDRPYEQYF. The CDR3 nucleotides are TGTGCCAGTAGTATAGATCGTGGGGACAGACCCTACGAGCAGTACTTC. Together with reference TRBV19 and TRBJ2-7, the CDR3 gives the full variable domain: DGGITQSPKYLFRKEGQNVTLSCEQNLNHDAMYWYRQDPGQGLRLIYYSQIVNDFQKGDIAEGYSVSREKKESFPLTVTSAQKNPTAFYLCASSIDRGDRPYEQYFGPGTRLTVT.

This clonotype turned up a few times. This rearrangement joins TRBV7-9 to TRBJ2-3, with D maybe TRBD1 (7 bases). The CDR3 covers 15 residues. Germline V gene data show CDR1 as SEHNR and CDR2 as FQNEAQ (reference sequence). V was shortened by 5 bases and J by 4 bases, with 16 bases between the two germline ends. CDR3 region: CASSLSGGGSDTQYF. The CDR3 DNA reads TGTGCCAGCAGCCTTAGCGGAGGGGGCTCAGATACGCAGTATTTT.

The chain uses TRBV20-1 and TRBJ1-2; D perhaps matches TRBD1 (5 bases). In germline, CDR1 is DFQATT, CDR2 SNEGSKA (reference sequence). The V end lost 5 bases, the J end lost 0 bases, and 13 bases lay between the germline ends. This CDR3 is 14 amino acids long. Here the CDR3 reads CSAVRGLPNYGYTF. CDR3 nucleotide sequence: TGCAGTGCTGTGAGGGGTCTCCCTAACTATGGCTACACCTTC.

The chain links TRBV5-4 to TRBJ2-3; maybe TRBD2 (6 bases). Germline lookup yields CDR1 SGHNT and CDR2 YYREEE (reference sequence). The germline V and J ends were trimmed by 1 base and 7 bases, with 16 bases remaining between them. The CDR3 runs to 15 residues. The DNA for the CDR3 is TGTGCCAGCAGCTTGACGGGAACTAGCTGGAATACGCAGTATTTT. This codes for CASSLTGTSWNTQYF. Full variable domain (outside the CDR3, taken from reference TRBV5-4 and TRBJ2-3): ETGVTQSPTHLIKTRGQQVTLRCSSQSGHNTVSWYQQALGQGPQFIFQYYREEENGRGNFPPRFSGLQFPNYSSELNVNALELDDSALYLCASSLTGTSWNTQYFGPGTRLTVL.

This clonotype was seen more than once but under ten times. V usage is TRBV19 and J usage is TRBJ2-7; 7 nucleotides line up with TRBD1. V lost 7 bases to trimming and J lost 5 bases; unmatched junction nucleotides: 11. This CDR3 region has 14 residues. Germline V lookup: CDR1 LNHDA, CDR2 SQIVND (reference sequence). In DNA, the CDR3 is TGTGCCAGTAAGGCCGGGACAGTTAATGACGAGCAGTACTTC. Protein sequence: CASKAGTVNDEQYF.

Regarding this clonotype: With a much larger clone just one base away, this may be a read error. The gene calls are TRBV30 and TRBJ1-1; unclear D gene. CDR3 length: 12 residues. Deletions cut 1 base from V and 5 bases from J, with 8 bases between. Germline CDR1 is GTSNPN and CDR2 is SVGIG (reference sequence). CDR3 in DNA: TGTGCCTGGAGTGCAAGCTTGACTGAAGCTTTCTTT. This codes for CAWSASLTEAFF.

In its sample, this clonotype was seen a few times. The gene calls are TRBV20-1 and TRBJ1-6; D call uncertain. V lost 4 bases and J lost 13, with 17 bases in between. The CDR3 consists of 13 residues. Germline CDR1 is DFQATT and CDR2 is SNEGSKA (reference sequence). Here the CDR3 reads CSAIRSTSRPLHF. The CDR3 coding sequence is TGCAGTGCTATTCGGTCTACGAGTAGGCCCCTCCACTTT.

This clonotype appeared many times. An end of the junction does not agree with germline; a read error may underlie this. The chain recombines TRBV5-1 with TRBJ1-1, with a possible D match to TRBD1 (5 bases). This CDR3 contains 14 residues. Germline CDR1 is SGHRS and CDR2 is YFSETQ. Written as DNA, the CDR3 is TGTGCCAGCAGCTCCGGGACCTTGAACACTGAAGCTTTCTTT. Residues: CASSSGTLNTEAFF.

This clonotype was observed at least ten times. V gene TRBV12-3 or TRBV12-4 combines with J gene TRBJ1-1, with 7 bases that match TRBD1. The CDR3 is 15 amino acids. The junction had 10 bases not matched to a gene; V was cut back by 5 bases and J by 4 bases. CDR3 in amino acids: CASSARTGLFTEAFF. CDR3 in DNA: TGTGCCAGCAGTGCCCGGACAGGACTTTTCACTGAAGCTTTCTTT.